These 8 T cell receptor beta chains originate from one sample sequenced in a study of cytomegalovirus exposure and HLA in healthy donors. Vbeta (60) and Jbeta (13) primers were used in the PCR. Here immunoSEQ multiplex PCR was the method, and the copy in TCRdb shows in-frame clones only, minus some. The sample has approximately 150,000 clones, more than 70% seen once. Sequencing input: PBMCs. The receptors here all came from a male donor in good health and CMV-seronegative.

The CDR3: CASSIAKHSYSNQPQHF. The CDR3 nucleotides read TGTGCCAGTAGTATCGCAAAACACAGTTATAGCAATCAGCCCCAGCATTTT. The chain has TRBV19 and TRBJ1-5; no clear D gene. Germline V gene lookup returns CDR1 LNHDA and CDR2 SQIVND (reference sequence). This CDR3 has 17 amino acids. Trimming cost V 3 bases and J 0 bases, with 15 bases left between them.

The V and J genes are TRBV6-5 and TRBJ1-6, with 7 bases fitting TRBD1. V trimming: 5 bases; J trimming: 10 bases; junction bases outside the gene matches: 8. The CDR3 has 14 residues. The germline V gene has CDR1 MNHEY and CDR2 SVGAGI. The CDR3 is CASSRTGVRSPLHF. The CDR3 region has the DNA TGTGCCAGCAGTAGAACAGGGGTGAGGTCACCCCTCCACTTT.

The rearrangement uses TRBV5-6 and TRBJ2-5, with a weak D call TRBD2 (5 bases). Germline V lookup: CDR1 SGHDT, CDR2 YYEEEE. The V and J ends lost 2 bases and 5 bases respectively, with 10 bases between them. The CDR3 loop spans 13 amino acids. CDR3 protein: CASSLEGWETQYF. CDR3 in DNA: TGTGCCAGCAGCTTAGAGGGTTGGGAGACCCAGTACTTC. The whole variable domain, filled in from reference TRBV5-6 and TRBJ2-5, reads DAGVTQSPTHLIKTRGQQVTLRCSPKSGHDTVSWYQQALGQGPQFIFQYYEEEERQRGNFPDRFSGHQFPNYSSELNVNALLLGDSALYLCASSLEGWETQYFGPGTRLLVL.

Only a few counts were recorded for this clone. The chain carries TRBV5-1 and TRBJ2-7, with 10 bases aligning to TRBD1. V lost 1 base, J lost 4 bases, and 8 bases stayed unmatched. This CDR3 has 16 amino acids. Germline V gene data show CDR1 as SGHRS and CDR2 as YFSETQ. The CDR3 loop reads CASSLTPGQGTYEQYF. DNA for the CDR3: TGCGCCAGCAGCTTGACTCCGGGACAGGGGACGTACGAGCAGTACTTC.

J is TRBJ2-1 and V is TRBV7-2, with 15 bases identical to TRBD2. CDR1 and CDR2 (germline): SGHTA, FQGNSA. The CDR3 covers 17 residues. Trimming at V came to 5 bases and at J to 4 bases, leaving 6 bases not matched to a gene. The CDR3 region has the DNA TGTGCCAGCAGCCCAGCCGGGACTAGCGGGGGGTACAATGAGCAGTTCTTC. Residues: CASSPAGTSGGYNEQFF.

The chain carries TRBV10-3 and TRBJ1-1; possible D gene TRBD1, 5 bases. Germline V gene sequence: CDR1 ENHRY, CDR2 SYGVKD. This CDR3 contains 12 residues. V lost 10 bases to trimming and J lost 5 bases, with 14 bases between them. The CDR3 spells CATGGGTTEAFF. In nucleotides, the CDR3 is TGTGCCACCGGGGGGGGTACGACTGAAGCTTTCTTT.

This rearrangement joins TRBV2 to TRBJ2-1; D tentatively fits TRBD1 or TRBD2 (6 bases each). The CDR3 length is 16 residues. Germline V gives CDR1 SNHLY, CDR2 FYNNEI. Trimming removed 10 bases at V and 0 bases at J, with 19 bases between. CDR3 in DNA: TGTGCCATCAGGGGTAGCGGAATAAGCTCCTACAATGAGCAGTTCTTC. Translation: CAIRGSGISSYNEQFF. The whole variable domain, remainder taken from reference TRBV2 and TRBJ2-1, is EPEVTQTPSHQVTQMGQEVILRCVPISNHLYFYWYRQILGQKVEFLVSFYNNEISEKSEIFDDQFSVERPDGSNFTLKIRSTKLEDSAMYFCAIRGSGISSYNEQFFGPGTRLTVL.

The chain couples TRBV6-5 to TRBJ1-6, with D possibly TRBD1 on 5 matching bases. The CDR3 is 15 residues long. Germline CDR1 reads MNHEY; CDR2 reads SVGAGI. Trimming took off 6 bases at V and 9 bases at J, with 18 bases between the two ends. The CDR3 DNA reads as TGTGCCAGCAGATTAATTCTTAGCGGGGCTTCACCCCTCCACTTT. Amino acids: CASRLILSGASPLHF.